The 15 T cell receptor beta chains presented below share a single source sample, sequenced in a study of blood T cell repertoires in COVID-19. TCRdb keeps only in-frame clones here, not all; method: immunoSEQ multiplex PCR. The sample includes approximately 260,000 clones, about four fifths seen only once; the top ten take 3.4%. Material: PBMCs or T cells enriched from blood (not recorded which). Receptors originate from a middle-aged man who had recovered from COVID-19.

This clone was counted a few times. The rearrangement joins TRBV7-3 to TRBJ1-1, with D unresolved. Germline CDR1 and CDR2: SGHTA and FQGTGA. The CDR3 extends over 14 amino acids. The V and J ends lost 2 bases and 6 bases respectively, with 13 bases between them. This CDR3 reads CASSLVPVTAEAFF. Written as DNA, the CDR3 is TGTGCCAGCAGCTTAGTTCCCGTGACTGCTGAAGCTTTCTTT.

This chain joins TRBV7-6 and TRBJ2-2; D gene unclear. Trimming stripped 3 bases from V and 1 base from J, with 6 bases between. The germline gives CDR1 SGHVS, CDR2 FNYEAQ. The CDR3 has 14 residues. DNA for the CDR3: TGTGCCAGCAGCTTTGACATGAACACCGGGGAGCTGTTTTTT. Amino acid sequence: CASSFDMNTGELFF.

The chain is built from TRBV10-3 and TRBJ1-1, with a possible D match to TRBD1 (5 bases). Germline lookup yields CDR1 ENHRY and CDR2 SYGVKD. The CDR3 runs to 14 residues. Trimming shortened V by 0 bases and J by 4 bases, and 9 bases separated the two germline ends. CDR3 nucleotide sequence: TGTGCCATCAGTGAGTCAGGAGGGGTCACTGAAGCTTTCTTT. This sequence encodes CAISESGGVTEAFF.

The rearrangement links TRBV6-2 or TRBV6-3 to TRBJ1-5; tentative D call: TRBD1 (6 bases). The CDR3 is 15 residues long. Trimming cost V 0 bases and J 2 bases, with 8 bases left between them. From germline, CDR1 is MNHEY and CDR2 SVGEGT. CDR3: CASSYSRGRNQPQHF. DNA of the CDR3: TGTGCCAGCAGTTACTCCAGGGGTCGCAATCAGCCCCAGCATTTT.

Only a few counts were recorded for this clone. The rearrangement uses TRBV7-9 and TRBJ2-2; D is perhaps TRBD2 (6 bases). The CDR3 covers 14 residues. With 10 bases removed from V and 6 bases from J, the gap between germline ends came to 18 bases. Germline CDR1 SEHNR, CDR2 FQNEAQ (reference sequence). In DNA form, the CDR3 reads TGTGCCATCCCCTGGGACTTCACCCCCGGGGAGCTGTTTTTT. This encodes CAIPWDFTPGELFF.

The chain is built from TRBV5-3 and TRBJ1-2; D uncertain. TRBV5-3 is an ORF, with its function uncertain. The CDR3 runs 16 residues. V shed 0 bases and J shed 8 bases, with 20 bases lying between them. DNA of the CDR3: TGTGCCAGAAGCTTGGGACACTCCTATAGGCTATGCGGCTACACCTTC. Amino acids: CARSLGHSYRLCGYTF.

CDR3 DNA sequence: TGTGCCAGCAGTGGGGGGGGCTACACCTTC. Translation: CASSGGGYTF. This rearrangement joins TRBV28 to TRBJ1-2; D possibly corresponds to TRBD1 (5 bases). Germline V gene lookup returns CDR1 MDHEN and CDR2 SYDVKM. The CDR3 extends over 10 amino acids. Trimming left V 5 bases short and J 8 bases short, with 6 bases between.

V and J are TRBV18 and TRBJ2-7; D remains unclear. Germline V lookup: CDR1 KGHSH, CDR2 LQKENI. Between the trimmed V and J ends, which lost 4 bases and 1 base, there was a span of 8 bases. The CDR3 covers 13 residues. The CDR3 spells CASSLEDSYEQYF. In DNA form, the CDR3 reads TGTGCCAGCTCACTAGAGGATTCCTACGAGCAGTACTTC. Filled out from reference TRBV18 and TRBJ2-7, the complete variable domain reads NAGVMQNPRHLVRRRGQEARLRCSPMKGHSHVYWYRQLPEEGLKFMVYLQKENIIDESGMPKERFSAEFPKEGPSILRIQQVVRGDSAAYFCASSLEDSYEQYFGPGTRLTVT.

The rearrangement links TRBV6-5 to TRBJ1-2; 7 bases are shared with TRBD1. The V gene's germline CDR1 is MNHEY and CDR2 SVGAGI. This CDR3 comprises 13 residues. Trimming removed 6 bases from V and 0 bases from J; junction bases left unmatched: 1. CDR3 in DNA: TGTGCCAGCAGGGGACAGACTAACTATGGCTACACCTTC. It codes for CASRGQTNYGYTF.

In this sample, this clone turned up once. This chain connects TRBV7-2 to TRBJ1-3; D is unresolved. CDR1 and CDR2 from the germline V gene are SGHTA and FQGNSA. The CDR3 is 16 residues long. Trimming shortened V by 1 base and J by 0 bases, and 10 bases separated the two germline ends. The CDR3 here is CASSLGSRLSGNTIYF. Here the CDR3 DNA reads TGTGCCAGCAGCTTAGGATCGAGACTCTCTGGAAACACCATATATTTT.

The genes are TRBV29-1 and TRBJ2-3, with D hard to call. The CDR3 sequence is 14 residues long. Trimming left V 8 bases short and J 3 bases short, with 18 bases between. From germline, CDR1 is SQVTM and CDR2 ANQGSEA. CDR3: CSSLVRARTDTQYF. The DNA of the CDR3 is TGCAGCTCCCTGGTGCGCGCTAGAACAGATACGCAGTATTTT.

The chain joins TRBV5-1 to TRBJ1-1, with D hard to call. Germline values: CDR1 SGHRS, CDR2 YFSETQ. The germline V and J ends were trimmed by 0 bases and 8 bases, with 11 bases remaining between them. The CDR3 is made up of 13 amino acids. The chain's CDR3 is CASSLDFPSEAFF. CDR3 nucleotide sequence: TGCGCCAGCAGCTTGGACTTCCCAAGCGAAGCTTTCTTT.

CDR3 residues: CASSVFSGGENTGELFF. CDR3 DNA: TGTGCCAGCAGCGTATTTAGCGGGGGTGAGAACACCGGGGAGCTGTTTTTT. This chain links TRBV9 with TRBJ2-2, with 9 bases fitting TRBD2. The CDR3 spans 17 residues. The J segment lost 1 base and the V segment lost 1 base, leaving 5 bases of the junction unmatched. Germline V gene sequence: CDR1 SGDLS, CDR2 YYNGEE.

The chain is built from TRBV18 and TRBJ2-1; weak D call: TRBD2 (6 bases). The germline V gene encodes CDR1 KGHSH and CDR2 LQKENI. Trimming shortened V by 0 bases and J by 4 bases, and 10 bases separated the two germline ends. This CDR3 is built from 15 residues. The CDR3 DNA is TGTGCCAGCTCACCACCGTCGGGGGATTACAATGAGCAGTTCTTC. The encoded protein is CASSPPSGDYNEQFF.

V and J are TRBV5-1 and TRBJ2-3; D possibly corresponds to TRBD1 (6 bases). CDR3 size: 14 residues. CDR1 and CDR2 from the germline V gene are SGHRS and YFSETQ. Trimming left V 4 bases short and J 5 bases short, with 14 bases between. The CDR3 DNA sequence: TGCGCCAGCAGCGGGGGCAGGGGAATAGATACGCAGTATTTT. Translated: CASSGGRGIDTQYF.